One TCR beta chain is described in this entry. Sequencing relied on a cDNA template that was reverse transcribed from extracted RNA. Profiling relied on immunoSEQ multiplex PCR, and the TCRdb table lists in-frame clones only, not all of them. Altogether some 95,000 clones are present, roughly two fifths being singletons, with the ten largest covering 0.79%. The record originates from a study of CD8+ T cells in alopecia areata. The V end lost 6 bases, the J end lost 5 bases, and 18 bases lay between the germline ends. This CDR3 is 14 amino acids long. Germline CDR1 reads SQVTM; CDR2 reads ANQGSEA. PBMCs were stained for CD3, CD4 and CD8, and CD4+ and CD8+ T cells were sorted.

The chain is built from TRBV29-1 and TRBJ2-3, with a weak D call TRBD1 (6 bases). Sequenced input: CD4+ T cells sorted from blood. The sequence derives from a human donor with alopecia areata. The CDR3 sequence is CSVITGTSIDTQYF. DNA for the CDR3: TGCAGCGTCATTACAGGGACCTCGATAGATACGCAGTATTTT.